This T cell receptor (beta chain) was documented in a study of blood T cell repertoires in COVID-19. Turning to the study itself: Acute and convalescent COVID-19 specimens originated in the United States, Italy and Spain.

Trimming took 3 bases from V and 2 from J, leaving 16 bases between them. Germline CDR1 and CDR2: GTSNPN and SVGIG (reference sequence). This CDR3 has 16 residues. Original processing notes: The assay estimated nucleated cells by amplifying reference gene primers. Assay: immunoSEQ multiplex PCR; the TCRdb copy retains only in-frame clones and omits some. V and J calls and clone size come straight from that table; D and trimming were deduced from the DNA. The sample lists a few hundred thousand clones, about 87% occurring once. This clone was observed a few times. The TCR originated in a woman aged 45-59 years with acute or convalescent COVID-19. This chain joins TRBV30 and TRBJ2-2; D gene unclear. The sequencing input was peripheral blood. CDR3 DNA: TGTGCCTGGAGCCCGGTTAGACAAAGAAACACCGGGGAGCTGTTTTTT. Its protein product is CAWSPVRQRNTGELFF.